These T cell receptor beta chains were read from a single sample in a study of blood T cells in healthy people across ages. One entry per CDR3 protein, called by TCRdb with MiXCR from the 5' RACE reads. The sample contains hundreds of thousands of distinct CDR3 sequences, about 30% of which appear only once. The specimen was blood. Receptor source: a woman aged 80 or older in good health. Each CDR3 is given with its conserved first and last residue. Fields, in order: J gene, clone size, D gene, V gene, CDR3 protein, CDR3 DNA. A D gene is named only where the DNA matches it firmly. Not every row has a clone size; where given, it reads once, few, many or a size class.

>TRBJ2-1|many|TRBD2|TRBV6-2/TRBV6-3
CASIMSGGARNEQFF
TGTGCCAGCATCATGAGCGGGGGGGCTCGGAATGAGCAGTTCTTC
>TRBJ2-1|many|TRBD2|TRBV2
CASSDSGGVNEQFF
TGTGCCAGCAGTGATTCGGGGGGAGTCAATGAGCAGTTCTTC
>TRBJ2-3|few|.|TRBV28
CASSFPPPTDTQYF
TGTGCCAGCAGTTTCCCCCCCCCCACAGATACGCAGTATTTT
>TRBJ1-6|many|.|TRBV9
CASSQSRIGSPLHF
TGTGCCAGCAGCCAAAGCCGGATTGGATCACCCCTCCACTTT
>TRBJ2-5|.|TRBD1|TRBV28
CASSSPGTGEIRQRYQETQYF
TGTGCCAGCAGTTCCCCCGGGACAGGGGAAATCCGACAAAGGTACCAAGAGACCCAGTACTTC
>TRBJ2-3|many|.|TRBV6-2/TRBV6-3
CASSSPDSPSTDTQYF
TGTGCCAGCAGTTCACCGGACTCACCCAGCACAGATACGCAGTATTTT
>TRBJ1-5|.|TRBD1|TRBV27
CASSFGGQDSNQPQHF
TGTGCCAGCAGTTTCGGGGGACAGGACAGCAATCAGCCCCAGCATTTT
>TRBJ2-2|few|.|TRBV9
CASSPGPISAGELFF
TGTGCCAGCAGCCCTGGTCCCATATCAGCCGGGGAGCTGTTTTTT
>TRBJ2-5|few|.|TRBV6-2/TRBV6-3
CASSSPRLGKTQYF
TGTGCCAGCAGTTCCCCCCGACTAGGGAAGACCCAGTACTTC
>TRBJ2-7|once|TRBD2|TRBV7-9
CASSPGGGAYNEQYF
TGTGCCAGCAGCCCTGGCGGGGGGGCATATAACGAGCAGTACTTC
>TRBJ2-7|.|.|TRBV24-1
CATSDIPGRSSYNEQYF
TGTGCCACCAGTGATATCCCGGGCAGGAGCTCCTACAATGAGCAGTACTTC
>TRBJ1-4|.|.|TRBV9
CASSVADSGKEKLFF
TGTGCCAGCAGCGTAGCGGACAGCGGGAAGGAAAAACTGTTTTTT
>TRBJ1-5|many|.|TRBV4-3
CASSQFRGVRQPQHF
TGCGCCAGCAGCCAATTCAGGGGAGTTCGGCAGCCCCAGCATTTT
>TRBJ1-1|few|.|TRBV20-1
CSAREFGQLHEAFF
TGCAGTGCTAGAGAATTCGGGCAGCTTCATGAAGCTTTCTTT
>TRBJ2-1|once|TRBD2|TRBV20-1
CSVRAGTSGPYNEQFF
TGCAGTGTAAGGGCCGGGACTAGCGGGCCGTACAATGAGCAGTTCTTC
>TRBJ2-1|many|.|TRBV6-5
CASSYSTNFGEQFF
TGTGCCAGCAGTTACTCCACTAATTTCGGTGAGCAGTTCTTC
>TRBJ2-1|many|TRBD2|TRBV3-1
CASSLPTSVGGNEQFF
TGTGCCAGCAGCCTTCCTACTAGCGTCGGCGGCAATGAGCAGTTCTTC
>TRBJ1-5|many|TRBD1|TRBV6-1
CASSETDRGRQPQHF
TGTGCCAGCAGTGAAACGGACAGGGGTAGACAGCCCCAGCATTTT
>TRBJ2-1|many|TRBD1|TRBV5-1
CASSSRQGTYNEQFF
TGCGCCAGCAGCTCCCGACAGGGAACATACAATGAGCAGTTCTTC
>TRBJ2-1|.|TRBD2|TRBV5-5
CASSPRSSGADEQFF
TGTGCCAGCAGCCCCCGGTCTAGCGGGGCCGATGAGCAGTTCTTC
>TRBJ2-4|.|.|TRBV21-1
CASKIGRAKNIQYF
TGTGCCAGCAAAATTGGGCGCGCCAAAAACATTCAGTACTTC
>TRBJ1-2|.|.|TRBV30
CAWSGTLYGYTF
TGTGCCTGGAGCGGGACACTCTATGGCTACACCTTC
>TRBJ2-3|many|.|TRBV28
CASKASTDTQYF
TGTGCCAGTAAGGCTAGCACAGATACGCAGTATTTT
>TRBJ1-5|many|.|TRBV5-8
CASRQGRQPQHF
TGTGCCAGCAGGCAGGGGCGACAGCCCCAGCATTTT
>TRBJ2-5|many|.|TRBV7-2
CASSFRGGETQYF
TGTGCCAGCAGCTTCAGGGGGGGGGAGACCCAGTACTTC
>TRBJ2-7|.|TRBD2|TRBV29-1
CSVGLTSGSKRYEQYF
TGCAGCGTAGGCCTAACTAGCGGGAGTAAGCGGTACGAGCAGTACTTC
>TRBJ1-1|.|TRBD1|TRBV20-1
CSAKTGAFNTEAFF
TGCAGTGCCAAAACAGGGGCGTTTAACACTGAAGCTTTCTTT
>TRBJ2-5|once|.|TRBV7-6
CASSETGTRPYNEQYF
TGTGCCAGCAGCGAGACGGGGACAAGGCCGTACAATGAGCAGTACTTC
>TRBJ2-7|.|TRBD1|TRBV5-1
CASSLGGTGANNEQYF
TGCGCCAGCAGCTTGGGAGGGACAGGGGCCAACAATGAGCAGTACTTC
>TRBJ1-4|many|.|TRBV6-1
CASSRGLGSPGTTNEKLFF
TGTGCCAGCAGCCGCGGTCTAGGGTCTCCTGGAACAACTAATGAAAAACTGTTTTTT
>TRBJ2-1|many|TRBD2|TRBV20-1
CSAPVGTSANNEQFF
TGCAGTGCTCCCGTCGGGACTAGCGCTAACAATGAGCAGTTCTTC
>TRBJ1-1|many|TRBD1|TRBV12-3/TRBV12-4
CASSLDFGTAITEAFF
TGTGCCAGCAGTTTAGATTTTGGGACAGCGATAACTGAAGCTTTCTTT
>TRBJ1-5|few|TRBD1|TRBV28
CASSSATGGGNQPQHF
TGTGCCAGCAGTTCAGCGACAGGGGGAGGCAATCAGCCCCAGCATTTT
>TRBJ2-7|.|.|TRBV7-9
CASSLHTYEQYF
TGTGCCAGCAGCCTCCATACCTACGAGCAGTACTTC
>TRBJ1-1|many|.|TRBV12-3/TRBV12-4
CASSSSRTTAFF
TGTGCCAGCAGTAGCTCCCGGACAACGGCTTTCTTT
>TRBJ2-3|.|.|TRBV7-2
CASSLANFADTQYF
TGTGCCAGCAGCTTAGCCAACTTCGCAGATACGCAGTATTTT
>TRBJ2-1|.|.|TRBV6-6
CASRDLRDEQFF
TGTGCCAGCAGGGACCTGAGGGATGAGCAGTTCTTC
>TRBJ2-3|many|.|TRBV28
CASRISGVNTDTQYF
TGTGCCAGCAGGATATCAGGAGTTAACACAGATACGCAGTATTTT
>TRBJ1-6|.|.|TRBV15
CATSRDETATPLHF
TGTGCCACCAGCAGAGATGAGACAGCAACACCCCTCCACTTT
>TRBJ2-1|.|TRBD2|TRBV9
CASSVGSGGWNEQFF
TGTGCCAGCAGCGTAGGTAGCGGGGGCTGGAATGAGCAGTTCTTC
>TRBJ2-7|.|.|TRBV30
CAGQFGSYEQYF
TGTGCCGGGCAATTCGGGTCCTACGAGCAGTACTTC
>TRBJ2-7|few|TRBD2|TRBV18
CASSPLSGGSYEQYF
TGTGCCAGCTCACCACTTAGCGGGGGGAGCTATGAGCAGTACTTC
>TRBJ2-3|.|.|TRBV20-1
CSASQEGYTGTDTQYF
TGCAGTGCTAGTCAAGAGGGGTATACAGGCACAGATACGCAGTATTTT